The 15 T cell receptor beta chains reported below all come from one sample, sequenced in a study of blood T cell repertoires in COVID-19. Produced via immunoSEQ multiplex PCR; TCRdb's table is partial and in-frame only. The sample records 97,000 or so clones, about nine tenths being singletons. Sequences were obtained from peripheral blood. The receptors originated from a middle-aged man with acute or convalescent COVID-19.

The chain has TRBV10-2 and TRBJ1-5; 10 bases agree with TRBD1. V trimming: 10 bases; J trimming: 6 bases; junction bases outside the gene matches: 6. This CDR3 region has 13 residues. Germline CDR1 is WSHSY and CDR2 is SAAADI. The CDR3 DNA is TGCGCCACGACAGGGGGCGGTGGTCAGCCCCAGCATTTT. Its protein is CATTGGGGQPQHF.

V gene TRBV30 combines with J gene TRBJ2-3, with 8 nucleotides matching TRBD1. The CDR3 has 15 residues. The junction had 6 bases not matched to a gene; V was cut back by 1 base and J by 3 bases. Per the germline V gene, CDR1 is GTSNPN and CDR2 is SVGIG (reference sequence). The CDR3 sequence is CAWSAGQGATDTQYF. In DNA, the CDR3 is TGTGCCTGGAGTGCTGGACAGGGAGCAACAGATACGCAGTATTTT.

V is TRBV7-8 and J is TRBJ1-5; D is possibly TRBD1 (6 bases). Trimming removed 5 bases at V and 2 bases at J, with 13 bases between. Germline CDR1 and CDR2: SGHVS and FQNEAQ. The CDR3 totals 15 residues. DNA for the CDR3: TGTGCCAGCAGCCTGCGGGAGGGGGGCAATCAGCCCCAGCATTTT. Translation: CASSLREGGNQPQHF.

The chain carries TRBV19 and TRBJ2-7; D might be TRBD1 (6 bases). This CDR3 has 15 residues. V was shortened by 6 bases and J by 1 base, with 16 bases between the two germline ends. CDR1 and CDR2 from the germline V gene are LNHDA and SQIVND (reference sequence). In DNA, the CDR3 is TGTGCCAGTAGGAATGGCAGGGGAAAATCCTACGAGCAGTACTTC. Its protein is CASRNGRGKSYEQYF.

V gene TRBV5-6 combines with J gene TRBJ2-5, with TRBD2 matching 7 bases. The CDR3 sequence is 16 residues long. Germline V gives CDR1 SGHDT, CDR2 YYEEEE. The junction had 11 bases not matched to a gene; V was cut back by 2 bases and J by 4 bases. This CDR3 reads CASSLGGGRVPETQYF. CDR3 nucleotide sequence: TGTGCCAGCAGCTTAGGAGGCGGGAGAGTCCCAGAGACCCAGTACTTC.

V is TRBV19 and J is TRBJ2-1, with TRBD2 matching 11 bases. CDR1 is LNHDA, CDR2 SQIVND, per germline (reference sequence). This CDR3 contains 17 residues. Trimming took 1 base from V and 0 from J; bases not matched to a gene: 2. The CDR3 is CASSIVGLAASYNEQFF. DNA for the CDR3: TGTGCCAGTAGTATAGTGGGACTAGCGGCCTCCTACAATGAGCAGTTCTTC. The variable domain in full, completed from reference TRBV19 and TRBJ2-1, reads DGGITQSPKYLFRKEGQNVTLSCEQNLNHDAMYWYRQDPGQGLRLIYYSQIVNDFQKGDIAEGYSVSREKKESFPLTVTSAQKNPTAFYLCASSIVGLAASYNEQFFGPGTRLTVL.

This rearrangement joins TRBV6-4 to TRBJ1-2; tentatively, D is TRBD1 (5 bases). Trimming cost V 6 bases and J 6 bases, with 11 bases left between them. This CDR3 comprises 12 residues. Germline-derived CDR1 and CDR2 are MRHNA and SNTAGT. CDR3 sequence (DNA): TGTGCCAGCAGCGGGGGTCGCGATGGCTACACCTTC. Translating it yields CASSGGRDGYTF.

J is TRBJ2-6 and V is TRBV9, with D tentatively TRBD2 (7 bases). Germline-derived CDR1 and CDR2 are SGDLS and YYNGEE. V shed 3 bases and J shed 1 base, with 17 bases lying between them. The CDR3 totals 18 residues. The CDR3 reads CASSARNREGSGANVLTF. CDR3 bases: TGTGCCAGCAGCGCTCGGAACAGGGAGGGGTCTGGGGCCAACGTCCTGACTTTC.

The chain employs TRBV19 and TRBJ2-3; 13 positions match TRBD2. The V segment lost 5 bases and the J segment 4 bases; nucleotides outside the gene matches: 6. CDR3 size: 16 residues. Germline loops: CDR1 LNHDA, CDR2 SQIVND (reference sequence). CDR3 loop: CASSPGLAGVSDTQYF. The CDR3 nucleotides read TGTGCCAGTAGTCCAGGACTAGCGGGAGTCTCAGATACGCAGTATTTT.

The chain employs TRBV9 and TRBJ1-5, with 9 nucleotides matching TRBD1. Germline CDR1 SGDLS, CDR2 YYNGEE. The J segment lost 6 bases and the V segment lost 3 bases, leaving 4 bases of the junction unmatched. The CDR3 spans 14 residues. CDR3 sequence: CASSGQGVPQPQHF. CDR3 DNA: TGTGCCAGCAGCGGACAGGGGGTTCCTCAGCCCCAGCATTTT.

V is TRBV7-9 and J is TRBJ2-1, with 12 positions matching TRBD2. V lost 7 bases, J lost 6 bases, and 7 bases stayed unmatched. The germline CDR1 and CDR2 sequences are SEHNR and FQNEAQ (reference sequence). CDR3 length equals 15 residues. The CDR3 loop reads CASIPGTSGSNEQFF. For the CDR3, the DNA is TGTGCCAGCATCCCCGGGACTAGCGGGTCCAATGAGCAGTTCTTC.

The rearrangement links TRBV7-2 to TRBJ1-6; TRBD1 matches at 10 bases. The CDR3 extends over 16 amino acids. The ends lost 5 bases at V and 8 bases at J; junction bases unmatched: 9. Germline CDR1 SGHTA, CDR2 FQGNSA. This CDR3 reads CASSGRDRGRDSPLHF. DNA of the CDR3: TGTGCCAGCAGCGGGAGGGACAGGGGTAGGGATTCACCCCTCCACTTT. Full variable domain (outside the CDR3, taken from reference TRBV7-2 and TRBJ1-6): GAGVSQSPSNKVTEKGKDVELRCDPISGHTALYWYRQSLGQGLEFLIYFQGNSAPDKSGLPSDRFSAERTGGSVSTLTIQRTQQEDSAVYLCASSGRDRGRDSPLHFGNGTRLTVT.

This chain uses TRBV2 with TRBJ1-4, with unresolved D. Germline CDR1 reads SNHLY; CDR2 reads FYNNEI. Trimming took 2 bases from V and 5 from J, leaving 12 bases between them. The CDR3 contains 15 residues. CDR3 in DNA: TGTGCCAGCAGTGAATTTCAACGGTACAATGAAAAACTGTTTTTT. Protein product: CASSEFQRYNEKLFF.

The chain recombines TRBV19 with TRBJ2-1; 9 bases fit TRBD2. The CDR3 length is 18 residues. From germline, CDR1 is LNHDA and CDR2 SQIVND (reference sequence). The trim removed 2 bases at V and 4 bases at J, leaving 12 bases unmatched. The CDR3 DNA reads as TGTGCCAGTAGTATAAGAGGGGGCGCAGCGGGAGGTTACAATGAGCAGTTCTTC. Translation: CASSIRGGAAGGYNEQFF.

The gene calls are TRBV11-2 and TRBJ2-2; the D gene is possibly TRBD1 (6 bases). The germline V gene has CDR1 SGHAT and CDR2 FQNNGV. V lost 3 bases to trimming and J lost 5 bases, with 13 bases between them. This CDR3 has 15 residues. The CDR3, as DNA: TGTGCCAGCAGCTTGAAAGGGGGTAGTACCGGGGAGCTGTTTTTT. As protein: CASSLKGGSTGELFF.